These T cell receptor beta chains were read from a single sample in a study of blood T cell repertoires in COVID-19. Data came from immunoSEQ multiplex PCR; TCRdb stores just in-frame clones and leaves some out. The sample gives around 450,000 clones, roughly 90% of which show up once; roughly 4% is in the top ten. The sequencing sample was made of peripheral blood. Receptors were obtained from a woman under 40 with acute or convalescent COVID-19. The CDR3 runs from the conserved cysteine through the conserved F or W. Fields, in order: J gene, V gene, CDR3 protein.

TRBJ2-7,TRBV23-1,CASSPETGAISYEQYF
TRBJ1-6,TRBV21-1,CASSKLGGDNSPLHF
TRBJ2-2,TRBV30,CAWSRTGMGGELFF
TRBJ2-6,TRBV18,CASSPGTGAGANVLTF
TRBJ2-5,TRBV11-1,CASSLGAALQETQYF
TRBJ1-3,TRBV5-1,CASSFEVNTGNTIYF
TRBJ2-1,TRBV12-1,CASSPRPGRTGDGQFF
TRBJ2-5,TRBV7-3,CASSLSLEETQYF
TRBJ2-7,TRBV11-2,CASSPGSDRGTYEQYF
TRBJ1-6,TRBV5-1,CASSNTGSSYNSPLHF
TRBJ2-5,TRBV9,CASSGSLAGFETQYF
TRBJ1-2,TRBV24-1,CATSDLAPYGYTF
TRBJ1-1,TRBV3-1/TRBV3-2,CASSRQGVGTEAFF
TRBJ2-1,TRBV19,CASRADSGDGNEQFF
TRBJ2-1,TRBV9,CASSLSGGGHNEQFF
TRBJ1-3,TRBV25-1,CASSESHRVGNTIYF
TRBJ2-1,TRBV7-9,CASSSDRIHNEQFF
TRBJ2-7,TRBV28,CASSLAGGSYEQYF
TRBJ1-1,TRBV5-1,CASSPGQGGIEAFF
TRBJ2-7,TRBV2,CASTYGRTAYSYEQYF
TRBJ2-5,TRBV6-5,CASSYGGQGAQETQYF
TRBJ2-3,TRBV5-1,CASSLESGGADTQYF